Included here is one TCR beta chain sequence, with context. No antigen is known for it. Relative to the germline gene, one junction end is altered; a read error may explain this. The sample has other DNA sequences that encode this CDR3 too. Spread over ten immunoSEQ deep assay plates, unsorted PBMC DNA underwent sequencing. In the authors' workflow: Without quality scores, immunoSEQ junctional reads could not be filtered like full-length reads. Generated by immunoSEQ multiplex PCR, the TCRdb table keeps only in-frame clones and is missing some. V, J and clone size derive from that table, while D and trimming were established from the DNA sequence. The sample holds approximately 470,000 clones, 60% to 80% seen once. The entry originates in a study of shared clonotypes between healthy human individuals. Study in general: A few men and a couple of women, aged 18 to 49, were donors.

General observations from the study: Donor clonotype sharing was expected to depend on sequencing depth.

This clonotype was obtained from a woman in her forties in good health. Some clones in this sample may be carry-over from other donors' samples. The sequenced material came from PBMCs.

The CDR3 sequence is CASSLFEAREQYF. CDR3 bases: TGTGCCAGCAGTTTATTTGAGGCACGAGAGCAGTATTTC. This chain joins TRBV28 and TRBJ2-7; no clear D. The CDR3 loop spans 13 amino acids. Germline V gene data show CDR1 as MDHEN and CDR2 as SYDVKM.